Described below is a single T cell receptor (beta chain) sequence and its context. These data originate in a study of blood T cell repertoires in COVID-19. V shed 4 bases, J shed 8 bases, and the junction held 4 bases outside the gene matches. This CDR3 spans 13 amino acids. The germline V gene encodes CDR1 MNHEY and CDR2 SVGAGI. Authors' methods: Estimated nucleated cell counts came from reference gene primer amplification. Measured with immunoSEQ multiplex PCR; TCRdb has only the in-frame clones, and not every one. The D gene and trimming were derived from the DNA, and the V and J assignments and clone size from that table. The sample comprises 100,000 or so clones, around 84% of which are singletons, and 15% to 19% rests with the top ten.

The sequence derives from a woman of 80 years or more with acute or convalescent COVID-19. The J gene is TRBJ2-1, the V gene TRBV6-5, with 8 bases lining up with TRBD2. Sequencing was done on a sample of peripheral blood. The CDR3 here is CASSFGRADEQFF. In nucleotides, the CDR3 is TGTGCCAGCAGTTTCGGGAGGGCCGATGAGCAGTTCTTC.